One sample yielded the 22 T cell receptor beta chains listed below, sequenced in a study of human T cells and chemical hapten exposure. The time point was: pre-sensitization, week 0. Indicated treatment: therapeutic diphenylcyclopropenone sensitization with weekly scalp DPC. TCRdb independently ran MiXCR on the RACE reads; one entry per CDR3 protein. In the table there are more than 250,000 distinct CDR3 sequences, around 9.3% of which are singletons. The sequences come from whole blood, collected in connection with sensitization to the hapten diphenylcyclopropenone (DPC). Source of these receptors: a woman between 40 and 55 years old with alopecia areata. Some clones in this sample may be carry-over from other donors' samples.

Ten or more counts support this clonotype. The chain links TRBV5-1 to TRBJ2-1; D unclear. Trimming pared 3 bases from V and 2 bases from J, leaving 6 bases between. The CDR3 extends over 13 amino acids. Germline CDR1 reads SGHRS; CDR2 reads YFSETQ. Written as DNA, the CDR3 is TGCGCCAGCAGCTCCCCGACCTACAATGAGCAGTTCTTC. Translating gives CASSSPTYNEQFF.

This clonotype showed up just a few times. The rearrangement links TRBV11-3 to TRBJ2-2; D ambiguous. Per germline, CDR1 SGHNT and CDR2 YENEEA. The CDR3 is 12 residues long. V lost 3 bases and J lost 7, with 6 bases in between. The CDR3 DNA is TGTGCCAGCAGCTTGGCGGTCGGGGAGCTGTTTTTT. It codes for CASSLAVGELFF.

This clonotype has just a few counts. The chain has TRBV4-2 and TRBJ2-3; TRBD2 is a possible D gene (6 bases). This CDR3 has 14 amino acids. Looked up from germline, CDR1 is LGHNA and CDR2 is YNFKEQ. Trimming took 0 bases from V and 4 from J, leaving 8 bases between them. The CDR3 sequence: CASSQDPGADTQYF. The CDR3 bases are TGTGCCAGCAGCCAAGATCCGGGGGCAGATACGCAGTATTTT.

This clonotype occurred a few times. CDR3 sequence reads: CASTMGVAVVSYEQYF. The CDR3 bases are TGTGCCAGCACCATGGGAGTGGCGGTCGTCTCCTACGAGCAGTACTTC. V gene TRBV6-2 or TRBV6-3 combines with J gene TRBJ2-7; D is possibly TRBD2 (5 bases). V dropped 7 bases and J dropped 0 bases, with 19 bases sitting between them. Germline CDR1 and CDR2: MNHEY and SVGEGT. The CDR3 contains 16 residues.

The sample holds many counts of this clonotype. The chain is built from TRBV6-5 and TRBJ1-1; D perhaps matches TRBD1 (5 bases). Germline loops: CDR1 MNHEY, CDR2 SVGAGI. The CDR3 has 13 residues. V gave up 7 bases and J gave up 0 bases, with 9 bases separating them. CDR3 coding DNA: TGTGCCAGCAACCGGGGGATGAACACTGAAGCTTTCTTT. Residues: CASNRGMNTEAFF.

The chain has TRBV4-1 and TRBJ2-3; 8 nucleotides align to TRBD2. This CDR3 spans 16 amino acids. Germline CDR1 and CDR2: MGHRA and YSYEKL. Losses at the gene ends were 2 bases for V and 3 bases for J; bases not matched to a gene: 7. CDR3 in amino acids: CASSQFREGRTDTQYF. CDR3 bases: TGCGCCAGCAGCCAATTTCGGGAGGGCCGTACAGATACGCAGTATTTT.

This CDR3 reads CASSRGGRADSYEQYF. CDR3 coding DNA: TGCGCCAGCAGCCGAGGCGGGAGGGCCGATTCCTACGAGCAGTACTTC. This rearrangement joins TRBV5-1 to TRBJ2-7, with 9 bases fitting TRBD2. Germline trimming cut 4 bases from V and 1 base from J; bases unmatched to any gene: 9. From germline, CDR1 is SGHRS and CDR2 YFSETQ. This CDR3 has 16 amino acids.

For the CDR3, the DNA is TGTGCCAGCTCACCACAAGACGGGAGTACCGGGGAGCTGTTTTTT. Translation: CASSPQDGSTGELFF. V gene TRBV18 combines with J gene TRBJ2-2; a possible D gene is TRBD2 (6 bases). V lost 1 base and J 5 bases, leaving 11 bases between the germline ends. Germline V lookup: CDR1 KGHSH, CDR2 LQKENI. This CDR3 is built from 15 residues.

This clonotype has more than one count but fewer than ten. The chain recombines TRBV29-1 with TRBJ2-5, with D tentatively TRBD1 (5 bases). Deletions cut 4 bases from V and 2 bases from J, with 8 bases between. Germline V gene lookup returns CDR1 SQVTM and CDR2 ANQGSEA. The CDR3 is made up of 12 amino acids. This CDR3 is CSVVRQQETQYF. The DNA for the CDR3 is TGCAGCGTTGTGAGACAGCAAGAGACCCAGTACTTC.

This clonotype was found many times. The V call is TRBV7-9, the J call TRBJ2-3; 9 bases align to TRBD2. Losses at the gene ends were 5 bases for V and 9 bases for J; bases not matched to a gene: 6. The germline V gene has CDR1 SEHNR and CDR2 FQNEAQ (reference sequence). The CDR3 loop spans 13 amino acids. This chain's CDR3 is CASSPGTSNTQYF. CDR3 DNA: TGTGCCAGCAGCCCAGGGACTAGCAACACGCAGTATTTT.

The rearrangement links TRBV12-3 or TRBV12-4 to TRBJ2-1, with 14 bases aligning to TRBD2. The CDR3 runs 16 residues. The V gene end was trimmed by 6 bases and the J gene end by 7 bases; junction bases not matched to a gene: 8. As DNA, the CDR3 is TGTGCCAGCAGCTCCGCGACTAGCGGGAGGGGGAATGAGCAGTTCTTC. Its protein is CASSSATSGRGNEQFF.

This clonotype was picked up a small number of times. This chain joins TRBV6-5 and TRBJ2-1; TRBD2 agrees at 8 bases. Germline lookup yields CDR1 MNHEY and CDR2 SVGAGI. J gave up 6 bases and V 6 bases, and 10 bases lay outside the gene matches. The CDR3 sequence is 15 residues long. The DNA for the CDR3 is TGTGCCAGCAGCACCGGGACTAGGGTCGGCAATGAGCAGTTCTTC. This encodes CASSTGTRVGNEQFF.

The chain uses TRBV5-6 and TRBJ1-6; D is undetermined. Trimming removed 0 bases at V and 8 bases at J, with 3 bases between. Germline V lookup: CDR1 SGHDT, CDR2 YYEEEE. This CDR3 has 12 amino acids. CDR3 coding DNA: TGTGCCAGCAGCTTGGGTTATTCACCCCTCCACTTT. Encoded protein: CASSLGYSPLHF.

The J gene is TRBJ1-5, the V gene TRBV28, with D possibly matching TRBD1 (6 bases). Trimming took 7 bases from V and 7 from J, leaving 14 bases between them. The CDR3 runs 13 residues. Per the germline V gene, CDR1 is MDHEN and CDR2 is SYDVKM. DNA for the CDR3: TGTGCCAGCATTACAGGGAGGTCCCAGCCCCAGCATTTT. Translated, it gives CASITGRSQPQHF.

The rearrangement links TRBV12-3 or TRBV12-4 to TRBJ2-2; D gene uncertain. The CDR3 runs to 13 residues. Deletions cut 1 base from V and 6 bases from J, with 6 bases between. CDR3 sequence reads: CASSLVGSGELFF. CDR3 DNA sequence: TGTGCCAGCAGTTTAGTGGGGTCCGGGGAGCTGTTTTTT.

This clonotype was seen many times. V is TRBV7-3 and J is TRBJ2-7, with 7 bases aligning to TRBD2. The ends lost 3 bases at V and 0 bases at J; junction bases unmatched: 5. Germline V gene sequence: CDR1 SGHTA, CDR2 FQGTGA. This CDR3 comprises 15 residues. In DNA, the CDR3 is TGTGCCAGCAGCTTGACGGGGGGAAGCTCCTACGAGCAGTACTTC. It is translated as CASSLTGGSSYEQYF.

Ten or more counts support this clonotype. The genes are TRBV11-3 and TRBJ2-1; 14 bases fit TRBD2. V was pared by 5 bases and J by 8 bases, with 8 bases of the junction left unmatched. Germline V gene data show CDR1 as SGHNT and CDR2 as YENEEA. The CDR3 consists of 16 residues. The CDR3 region has the DNA TGTGCCAGCAGCCGAACCGGGACTAGCGGGAGCGATGAGCAGTTCTTC. Translating it yields CASSRTGTSGSDEQFF.

This clonotype was detected only a few times. The chain uses TRBV28 and TRBJ2-1; TRBD1 agrees at 8 bases. The trim removed 3 bases at V and 9 bases at J, leaving 10 bases unmatched. This CDR3 spans 15 amino acids. Germline V gene lookup returns CDR1 MDHEN and CDR2 SYDVKM. CDR3: CASSFPTGGRSEQFF. In DNA form, the CDR3 reads TGTGCCAGCAGTTTTCCCACAGGGGGGAGGAGTGAGCAGTTCTTC.

CDR3 sequence (DNA): TGTGCCAGCAGCCTCCCAACCCCGGGACTAGCGGCTCAGCGGGAGGGCCAGTACTTC. Translating it yields CASSLPTPGLAAQREGQYF. The chain couples TRBV28 to TRBJ2-5; 11 bases line up with TRBD2. Germline V gene lookup returns CDR1 MDHEN and CDR2 SYDVKM. This CDR3 spans 19 amino acids. With 6 bases clipped from V and 10 bases from J, the junction kept 25 bases outside the gene matches.

This clonotype has more than one count but fewer than ten. The CDR3, as DNA: TGTGCCAGCAGTTGGACCGGGGAGCTGTTTTTT. Translated: CASSWTGELFF. The chain joins TRBV6-2 or TRBV6-3 to TRBJ2-2; D is unclear. V shed 4 bases and J shed 5 bases, with 2 bases lying between them. Germline CDR1 and CDR2: MNHEY and SVGEGT. CDR3 length: 11 residues.

This clonotype appeared many times. The chain couples TRBV7-2 to TRBJ1-2; D unclear. The germline V and J ends were trimmed by 1 base and 3 bases, with 6 bases remaining between them. This CDR3 is 13 amino acids long. In germline, CDR1 is SGHTA, CDR2 FQGNSA. CDR3: CASSLGPDYGYTF. The CDR3 coding sequence is TGTGCCAGCAGCTTAGGGCCAGACTATGGCTACACCTTC.

This clonotype was observed a few times. The rearrangement joins TRBV5-1 to TRBJ1-6; possible D gene TRBD1, 6 bases. Trimming removed 4 bases from V and 8 bases from J, with 19 bases in between. Germline CDR1 is SGHRS and CDR2 is YFSETQ. This CDR3 spans 16 amino acids. The CDR3 DNA reads as TGCGCCAGCAGCGTCCTACCCCGGACAGCAGATTCACCCCTCCACTTT. Amino acid sequence: CASSVLPRTADSPLHF.